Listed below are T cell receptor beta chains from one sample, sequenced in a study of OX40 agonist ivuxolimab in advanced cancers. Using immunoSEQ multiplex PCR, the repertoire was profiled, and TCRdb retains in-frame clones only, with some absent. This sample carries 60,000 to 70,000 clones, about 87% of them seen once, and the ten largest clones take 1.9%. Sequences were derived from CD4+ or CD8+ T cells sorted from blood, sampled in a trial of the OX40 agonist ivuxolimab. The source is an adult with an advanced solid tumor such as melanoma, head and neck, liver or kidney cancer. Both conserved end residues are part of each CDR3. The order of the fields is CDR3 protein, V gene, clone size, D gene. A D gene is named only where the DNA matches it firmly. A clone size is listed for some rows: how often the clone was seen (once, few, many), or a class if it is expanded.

CDR3 protein: CASSNYSGQSNGYTF; V gene: TRBV21-1; clone size: NA; D gene: NA
CDR3 protein: CASSLVLDRSTDTQYF; V gene: TRBV5-4; clone size: NA; D gene: TRBD1
CDR3 protein: CASSPGEAGKNIQYF; V gene: TRBV19; clone size: NA; D gene: NA
CDR3 protein: CASSSLAGDVDTQYF; V gene: TRBV5-1; clone size: NA; D gene: TRBD2
CDR3 protein: CASSAGQGYQPQHF; V gene: TRBV6-1; clone size: NA; D gene: TRBD1
CDR3 protein: CASSGSQGSYGYTF; V gene: TRBV10-1; clone size: NA; D gene: NA
CDR3 protein: CASRKQGAGAGELFF; V gene: TRBV27; clone size: NA; D gene: TRBD1
CDR3 protein: CASSPGTAETQYF; V gene: TRBV27; clone size: NA; D gene: TRBD1
CDR3 protein: CASSTGGAKTQYF; V gene: TRBV28; clone size: NA; D gene: TRBD1
CDR3 protein: CASRNFGQSNQPQHF; V gene: TRBV19; clone size: few; D gene: NA
CDR3 protein: CASSPQGVNTEAFF; V gene: TRBV6-5; clone size: NA; D gene: NA
CDR3 protein: CATSNGQGYNQPQHF; V gene: TRBV15; clone size: NA; D gene: TRBD1
CDR3 protein: CASSVGDSPTDTQYF; V gene: TRBV9; clone size: NA; D gene: NA
CDR3 protein: CASSTSGDEQYF; V gene: TRBV19; clone size: NA; D gene: TRBD2
CDR3 protein: CASSDRGSNQPQHF; V gene: TRBV2; clone size: NA; D gene: TRBD1
CDR3 protein: CASSLAIGAGANVLTF; V gene: TRBV5-1; clone size: NA; D gene: NA
CDR3 protein: CASDTGQGAGQPQHF; V gene: TRBV18; clone size: NA; D gene: TRBD1
CDR3 protein: CASSLSGLAGGYEQYF; V gene: TRBV7-9; clone size: NA; D gene: TRBD2
CDR3 protein: CASRGGTAHYQPQHF; V gene: TRBV28; clone size: NA; D gene: TRBD1